Presented here are 30 T cell receptor beta chains from one specimen sequenced in a study of beta chain features in type 1 diabetes (dated by TCRdb to 2016 to 2018). The receptor library was made with the immunoSEQ multiplex PCR assay. The entire isolated RNA was reverse transcribed using the High Capacity cDNA Reverse Transcription Kit, and thus expressed TCRB transcripts were sequenced. TCRdb re-hosts the immuneACCESS table, in-frame sequences only. Its copies lack some clones; in the studies checked, an unresolved V gene accounts for under half of them, and the cause for the rest is not known. This sample has about 210,000 clones in its table, and roughly 10% of those were observed once. The top ten hold 1% to 1.5% of the sample. Sequenced input: central memory CD4+ T cells from blood. These receptors all come from a man aged 18 to 30 in good health.

This clone occurred a few times. V and J are TRBV9 and TRBJ2-3; no clear D gene. Trimming removed 2 bases from V and 6 bases from J, with 13 bases in between. This CDR3 is 14 amino acids long. CDR1 is SGDLS and CDR2 is YYNGEE in the germline V gene. The CDR3 region has the DNA TGTGCCAGCAGCGTTCGGCCCCCGCCGGATACGCAGTATTTT. Amino acid sequence: CASSVRPPPDTQYF.

V is TRBV9 and J is TRBJ1-3; maybe TRBD1 (5 bases). Germline assignment: CDR1 SGDLS and CDR2 YYNGEE. There are 15 residues in the CDR3. Trimming removed 2 bases from V and 2 bases from J, with 11 bases in between. In DNA, the CDR3 is TGTGCCAGCAGCGTGGGGGGAGCGACTGGAAACACCATATATTTT. It translates to CASSVGGATGNTIYF.

This clone was counted a few times. The chain couples TRBV27 to TRBJ1-2, with D possibly matching TRBD1 (6 bases). From germline, CDR1 is MNHEY and CDR2 SMNVEV (reference sequence). The germline V and J ends were trimmed by 8 bases and 3 bases, with 13 bases remaining between them. The CDR3 has 13 amino acids. The CDR3 region is CASGSWTDYGYTF. DNA of the CDR3: TGTGCCAGCGGGTCCTGGACAGACTATGGCTACACCTTC.

This clone was found a few times. The rearrangement uses TRBV4-2 and TRBJ1-4, with D hard to call. With 0 bases removed from V and 5 bases from J, the gap between germline ends came to 10 bases. CDR3 length equals 15 residues. CDR1 is LGHNA, CDR2 YNFKEQ, per germline. The CDR3: CASSQDGRENEKLFF. CDR3 coding DNA: TGTGCCAGCAGCCAAGATGGCAGAGAGAATGAAAAACTGTTTTTT.

This clone was counted a few times. The genes are TRBV19 and TRBJ2-1, with D perhaps matching TRBD2 (5 bases). The CDR3 runs to 16 residues. Per germline, CDR1 LNHDA and CDR2 SQIVND (reference sequence). V shed 7 bases and J shed 0 bases, with 16 bases lying between them. The CDR3 protein is CASTHERSSSYNEQFF. The CDR3 DNA is TGTGCCAGTACCCACGAGCGGTCCAGCTCCTACAATGAGCAGTTCTTC.

The chain employs TRBV5-1 and TRBJ2-7; D is unclear. Germline V gives CDR1 SGHRS, CDR2 YFSETQ. V was shortened by 0 bases and J by 2 bases, with 9 bases between the two germline ends. This CDR3 spans 14 amino acids. This CDR3 reads CASSLEAGPYEQYF. The DNA for the CDR3 is TGCGCCAGCAGCTTGGAGGCCGGACCCTACGAGCAGTACTTC.

The gene calls are TRBV28 and TRBJ1-1; D not certain. This CDR3 region has 12 residues. Germline CDR1 MDHEN, CDR2 SYDVKM. The ends were cut back, 7 bases at V and 3 bases at J, with 9 bases in the middle. Written as DNA, the CDR3 is TGTGCCAGCAAGTTGTGGGACACTGAAGCTTTCTTT. Its protein product is CASKLWDTEAFF. Complete variable domain (other parts from reference TRBV28 and TRBJ1-1): DVKVTQSSRYLVKRTGEKVFLECVQDMDHENMFWYRQDPGLGLRLIYFSYDVKMKEKGDIPEGYSVSREKKERFSLILESASTNQTSMYLCASKLWDTEAFFGQGTRLTVV.

Points on this clone: Distinct nucleotide sequences in the sample also encode this CDR3. The chain's CDR3 is CASSYSAGGADTQYF. CDR3 in DNA: TGTGCCAGCAGTTATTCCGCCGGGGGGGCAGATACGCAGTATTTT. The chain is built from TRBV6-6 and TRBJ2-3, with 8 bases that match TRBD2. Germline-derived CDR1 and CDR2 are MNHNY and SVGAGI (reference sequence). This CDR3 has 15 residues. J lost 4 bases, V lost 3 bases, and 6 bases had no gene match.

This chain joins TRBV5-4 and TRBJ1-2; 8 nucleotides agree with TRBD1. V gave up 2 bases and J gave up 8 bases; unmatched junction bases: 11. The CDR3 runs to 15 residues. CDR1 and CDR2 (germline): SGHNT, YYREEE (reference sequence). The CDR3 region is CASSFLRDRLKGYTF. DNA for the CDR3: TGTGCCAGCAGCTTCCTCCGGGACAGGCTCAAAGGCTACACCTTC.

This clone appeared a few times. The V and J genes are TRBV7-9 and TRBJ2-2; no clear D. Germline assignment: CDR1 SEHNR and CDR2 FQNEAQ (reference sequence). The CDR3 extends over 15 amino acids. Trimming pared 1 base from V and 2 bases from J, leaving 8 bases between. CDR3 DNA sequence: TGTGCCAGCAGCTTAGTCGGTGGCAACACCGGGGAGCTGTTTTTT. This translates into CASSLVGGNTGELFF.

The chain employs TRBV7-3 and TRBJ2-1; 9 bases line up with TRBD2. Germline V CDR1 and CDR2: SGHTA, FQGTGA. CDR3 length equals 15 residues. The V and J ends lost 3 bases and 6 bases, in that order; junction bases with no gene match: 6. The CDR3 is CASSFLAGSPNEQFF. For the CDR3, the DNA is TGTGCCAGCAGCTTCCTAGCGGGAAGCCCCAATGAGCAGTTCTTC.

This clone showed up just a few times. This chain connects TRBV7-9 to TRBJ1-1; a weak D match, TRBD1 (5 bases). The V gene's germline CDR1 is SEHNR and CDR2 FQNEAQ (reference sequence). V lost 5 bases and J 2 bases, leaving 9 bases between the germline ends. The CDR3 consists of 13 residues. CDR3 DNA: TGTGCCAGCAGCCGACAGAGCAACACTGAAGCTTTCTTT. Protein: CASSRQSNTEAFF.

This clone was found many times. This CDR3 is also generated by other DNA sequences in the sample. The chain recombines TRBV18 with TRBJ2-7; tentatively, D is TRBD2 (6 bases). The CDR3 has 13 residues. Per germline, CDR1 KGHSH and CDR2 LQKENI. Trimming removed 5 bases from V and 3 bases from J, with 11 bases in between. The CDR3 nucleotides read TGTGCCAGCTCAAGGGACTTGAACTACGAGCAGTACTTC. The encoded protein is CASSRDLNYEQYF.

The sample holds a few counts of this clone. The V and J genes are TRBV11-2 and TRBJ1-3; 7 bases line up with TRBD1. CDR1 SGHAT and CDR2 FQNNGV come from the germline V gene. CDR3 length: 13 amino acids. Trimming removed 4 bases from V and 4 bases from J; junction bases left unmatched: 1. The DNA for the CDR3 is TGTGCCAGCAGCTCGGACAGGGGAAACACCATATATTTT. This gives the protein CASSSDRGNTIYF. The full variable domain, rest sourced from reference TRBV11-2 and TRBJ1-3, is EAGVAQSPRYKIIEKRQSVAFWCNPISGHATLYWYQQILGQGPKLLIQFQNNGVVDDSQLPKDRFSAERLKGVDSTLKIQPAKLEDSAVYLCASSSDRGNTIYFGEGSWLTVV.

This clone was recorded many times. This chain connects TRBV9 to TRBJ2-1, with TRBD2 identical over 9 bases. The CDR3 sequence is 15 residues long. The V gene's germline CDR1 is SGDLS and CDR2 YYNGEE. The V segment lost 6 bases and the J segment 0 bases; nucleotides outside the gene matches: 4. This CDR3 is CASTNSGSSYNEQFF. The DNA of the CDR3 is TGTGCCAGCACCAATAGCGGGAGCTCCTACAATGAGCAGTTCTTC.

CDR3 bases: TGCGCCAGCAGCCCGGGGGGGGCTGAGGCCTACGAGCAGTACTTC. This encodes CASSPGGAEAYEQYF. The J gene is TRBJ2-7, the V gene TRBV5-1, with 8 nucleotides matching TRBD2. The CDR3 is 15 residues long. Germline assignment: CDR1 SGHRS and CDR2 YFSETQ. J was trimmed by 2 bases and V by 4 bases; bases with no gene match: 8.

This clone was recorded at least ten times. This chain links TRBV7-9 with TRBJ2-1; the match to TRBD2 covers 10 bases. With V trimmed by 5 bases and J by 3 bases, 13 bases remained unmatched. CDR3 length equals 18 residues. In germline, CDR1 is SEHNR, CDR2 FQNEAQ (reference sequence). The CDR3 region is CASSPALAGVEVYNEQFF. CDR3 coding DNA: TGTGCCAGCAGCCCCGCGCTAGCGGGAGTAGAGGTCTACAATGAGCAGTTCTTC.

This clone was observed a handful of times. J is TRBJ2-1 and V is TRBV11-3; TRBD2 might be the D (6 bases). Germline V CDR1 and CDR2: SGHNT, YENEEA. The germline V and J ends were trimmed by 0 bases and 0 bases, with 15 bases remaining between them. The CDR3 runs 18 residues. The CDR3 protein is CASSLDLTSSSSYNEQFF. In DNA form, the CDR3 reads TGTGCCAGCAGCTTAGATCTCACTAGCTCTAGCTCCTACAATGAGCAGTTCTTC.

V gene TRBV5-4 combines with J gene TRBJ2-2; no clear D. Germline CDR1 is SGHNT and CDR2 is YYREEE (reference sequence). CDR3 length equals 15 residues. V lost 4 bases, J lost 2 bases, and 12 bases lay in between. The CDR3 is CASSPMKGNTGELFF. CDR3 DNA sequence: TGTGCCAGCAGCCCTATGAAGGGTAACACCGGGGAGCTGTTTTTT.

This clone was counted between two and nine times. V usage is TRBV7-7 and J usage is TRBJ2-2; TRBD2 aligns across 7 bases. This CDR3 has 16 residues. The junction had 7 bases not matched to a gene; V was cut back by 6 bases and J by 0 bases. Germline CDR1 and CDR2: SSHAT and FNYEAQ (reference sequence). CDR3 in amino acids: CASRKGSGTNTGELFF. For the CDR3, the DNA is TGTGCCAGCAGAAAAGGGAGCGGGACGAACACCGGGGAGCTGTTTTTT.

The sample holds a few counts of this clone. The rearrangement joins TRBV28 to TRBJ1-2, with TRBD1 as a possible D gene (6 bases). CDR1 and CDR2 (germline): MDHEN, SYDVKM. The CDR3 has 12 amino acids. Trimming removed 8 bases from V and 0 bases from J, with 7 bases in between. CDR3 residues: CASQGTNYGYTF. DNA for the CDR3: TGTGCCAGCCAGGGGACTAACTATGGCTACACCTTC.

This chain connects TRBV5-1 to TRBJ2-1, with TRBD1 matching 7 bases. CDR1 is SGHRS, CDR2 YFSETQ, per germline. The CDR3 consists of 15 residues. The J segment lost 5 bases and the V segment lost 4 bases, leaving 9 bases of the junction unmatched. CDR3 residues: CASSVPQGTNNEQFF. CDR3 sequence (DNA): TGCGCCAGCAGCGTACCACAGGGGACGAACAATGAGCAGTTCTTC.

This clone was recorded a few times. The V call is TRBV5-6, the J call TRBJ2-3; D possibly corresponds to TRBD2 (6 bases). V lost 1 base and J 4 bases, leaving 7 bases between the germline ends. Germline CDR1 is SGHDT and CDR2 is YYEEEE. The CDR3 spans 13 residues. Here the CDR3 reads CASSLWGADTQYF. The CDR3 DNA reads as TGTGCCAGCAGCTTGTGGGGGGCAGATACGCAGTATTTT. The variable domain in full, completed from reference TRBV5-6 and TRBJ2-3, reads DAGVTQSPTHLIKTRGQQVTLRCSPKSGHDTVSWYQQALGQGPQFIFQYYEEEERQRGNFPDRFSGHQFPNYSSELNVNALLLGDSALYLCASSLWGADTQYFGPGTRLTVL.

This clone appeared a few times. The rearrangement joins TRBV5-1 to TRBJ1-5, with unresolved D. The CDR3 extends over 15 amino acids. Trimming took 0 bases from V and 4 from J, leaving 11 bases between them. Germline V gene sequence: CDR1 SGHRS, CDR2 YFSETQ. This CDR3 is CASSLEPGGNQPQHF. DNA of the CDR3: TGCGCCAGCAGCTTGGAACCAGGAGGGAATCAGCCCCAGCATTTT.

This clone showed up many times. The chain recombines TRBV7-6 with TRBJ2-5; 7 bases map to TRBD2. Germline CDR1 is SGHVS and CDR2 is FNYEAQ. The CDR3 is 15 residues long. The V gene end was trimmed by 7 bases and the J gene end by 7 bases; junction bases not matched to a gene: 15. The CDR3 sequence: CASNQELAEHGTQYF. For the CDR3, the DNA is TGTGCCAGCAACCAGGAGCTAGCGGAGCACGGGACCCAGTACTTC.

The CDR3, as DNA: TGTGCCAGCTCACCGGAGGGGGTAGAAGATGGCTACACCTTC. Encoded protein: CASSPEGVEDGYTF. The rearrangement links TRBV18 to TRBJ1-2, with D maybe TRBD1 (6 bases). Germline CDR1 is KGHSH and CDR2 is LQKENI. The CDR3 loop spans 14 amino acids. Trimming stripped 3 bases from V and 6 bases from J, with 14 bases between.

This clone was found a few times. J is TRBJ2-3 and V is TRBV7-2, with 11 bases lining up with TRBD1. CDR3 length equals 17 residues. The germline V gene has CDR1 SGHTA and CDR2 FQGNSA. With V trimmed by 3 bases and J by 3 bases, 8 bases remained unmatched. In nucleotides, the CDR3 is TGTGCCAGCAGCTTTCCCCTGGACAGGGGGCCGACAGATACGCAGTATTTT. Translated: CASSFPLDRGPTDTQYF.

This clone was observed a few times. The chain is built from TRBV4-2 and TRBJ1-2, with D possibly being TRBD1 (5 bases). CDR1 LGHNA and CDR2 YNFKEQ come from the germline V gene. V was trimmed by 0 bases and J by 4 bases, leaving 18 bases between them. This CDR3 spans 17 amino acids. The CDR3 DNA follows: TGTGCCAGCAGCCAAGACCTCGTGGGGACTACCATCTATGGCTACACCTTC. Its translation: CASSQDLVGTTIYGYTF.

This clone was counted a single time. The gene calls are TRBV4-3 and TRBJ1-2; 11 bases are shared with TRBD1. Trimming took 1 base from V and 4 from J; bases not matched to a gene: 5. The CDR3 extends over 16 amino acids. CDR1 is LGHNA, CDR2 YSLEER, per germline. For the CDR3, the DNA is TGCGCCAGCAGCCAAGTGGGGACAGGGGGAATCTATGGCTACACCTTC. The encoded protein is CASSQVGTGGIYGYTF.

This clone was observed at least ten times. V usage is TRBV9 and J usage is TRBJ2-1; perhaps D is TRBD1 or TRBD2 (5 bases each). V was cut by 2 bases and J by 9 bases, with 12 bases left in between. From germline, CDR1 is SGDLS and CDR2 YYNGEE. The CDR3 length is 13 residues. CDR3 region: CASSVGPHGEQFF. The CDR3 nucleotides read TGTGCCAGCAGCGTGGGACCCCACGGTGAGCAGTTCTTC. Supplemented by reference TRBV9 and TRBJ2-1, the full variable domain reads DSGVTQTPKHLITATGQRVTLRCSPRSGDLSVYWYQQSLDQGLQFLIQYYNGEERAKGNILERFSAQQFPDLHSELNLSSLELGDSALYFCASSVGPHGEQFFGPGTRLTVL.